A single T cell receptor beta chain is shown here with its context. Its antigen is not identified. The V segment lost 5 bases and the J segment 4 bases; nucleotides outside the gene matches: 9. This CDR3 has 17 residues. Germline V gene lookup returns CDR1 SNHLY and CDR2 FYNNEI. This entry comes from a study of cytomegalovirus exposure and HLA in healthy donors. Study information: Early released data had roughly 81 million unique TCRs, all coming from HLA-typed donors.

In the PCR, 60 Vbeta and 13 Jbeta primers were used. In the original processing: In a later analysis, the count reached 82 million or so unique TCR beta chains, with about 9.9 million shared. Only in-frame clones appear in the TCRdb table, and some are missing; sequencing was by immunoSEQ multiplex PCR. V and J calls and clone size follow that table, whereas D and trimming were derived from the DNA. The profile shows about 120,000 clones, less than 90% of them singletons. Findings and limits, study-wide: Several of the most significant clusters were apparently associated with common viral pathogens in a later analysis. There were a few CMV-associated chains whose specificity for CMV antigens was confirmed in vitro.

The rearrangement uses TRBV2 and TRBJ2-5; 14 nucleotides agree with TRBD2. The TCR comes from a middle-aged man in good health and CMV-seronegative. The sample consisted of PBMCs. The CDR3 DNA reads TGTGCCAGCAGTCAGACTAGCGGGGGGGTCTTCGGAGAGACCCAGTACTTC. This gives the protein CASSQTSGGVFGETQYF.